This T cell receptor (beta chain) stems from a study of PD-L1 blockade in urothelial cancer (dated by TCRdb to about 2017). A note on the overall study: Every patient began therapy in about 2014 and was given atezolizumab 1,200 mg intravenously every 3 weeks. A median of around 150,000 T cells and around 81,000 unique TCRs was obtained from blood samples, and a median clonality of about 0.08 was observed. Blood samples were analyzed 3 weeks after the start of treatment (second dose) and 6 weeks after the start of treatment. Twenty-nine patients had pretreatment blood TCR-seq, some 25 had at least one posttreatment blood collection, and some 25 had tumor TCR-seq. About 90% of the 29 patients were identified as males with urothelial cancer of bladder origin, and a prior smoking history was reported by 18 of 29 patients. In the same patients, pretreatment tumors underwent whole exome sequencing and RNA sequencing in addition to TCR sequencing. Durable clinical benefit was defined as progression-free survival longer than 6 months, and TCR features were also tested against progression-free and overall survival. Pretreatment tumor samples, along with matched peripheral blood collected serially before and after atezolizumab treatment, underwent TCR sequencing. Nine patients achieved durable clinical benefit and some 21 did not. An ECOG performance status of 0 or 1 was recorded for the patients, and 0 to 3 prior chemotherapy regimens had been received by the patients. The study, an exploratory multi-omic analysis, examined somatic, immune and clinical correlates of response to PD-L1 blockade with atezolizumab in urothelial cancer.

V loses 6 bases of germline sequence and J loses 8 bases, and the interval between the two ends is 22 bases. The CDR3 has 15 amino acids, counting the end cysteine and phenylalanine. This entry keeps only the CDR3 DNA: 45 bases, framed from base 1. The germline V gene provides CDR1 MRHNA and CDR2 SNTAGT. Comments on this clone: Its antigen is currently not known. Base quality data are lacking; no much larger clone is found one base away.

Summary of the overall study and its limitations: At 3 weeks after the start of treatment, tumor-associated TCR clones in peripheral blood had expanded more in patients with durable benefit (n ≈ 24, p = 0.022). Because of the small sample size (n ≈ 28) and the many exploratory analyses performed, the results are intended to be regarded as hypothesis-generating. A pretreatment peripheral blood TCR clonality below the median was linked to improved progression-free and overall survival.

Synthetic TCR analog templates were spiked into each PCR to estimate absolute template abundance from read counts. Using the immunoSEQ assay, TCRbeta CDR3 regions were amplified from genomic DNA with bias-controlled V and J gene primers. Sequencing of rearranged TCRbeta segments was performed at approximately 20X coverage. The original pipeline was this. Clustering was used to correct sequencing errors, and CDR3s were annotated against IMGT to assign V, D and J genes. Only productive TCRbeta rearrangements were used in downstream analyses, excluding out-of-frame or stop-codon sequences. To compute clonality, Shannon entropy was normalized by the log of the number of unique productive sequences and then subtracted from one. Fisher's exact test with Benjamini-Hochberg correction, at a threshold of adjusted p below 0.01, was used to find clones that differed between time points or between blood and tumor. The table comes from immuneACCESS by way of TCRdb, which keeps in-frame sequences with V and J called. Part of the clones is missing from these tables; in studies checked, under half for an unresolved V gene and the rest for unknown reasons. The D gene and trimming were derived from the DNA, and the V and J assignments and clone size from that table. Across this sample there are about 82,000 clones, with roughly 90% seen only once. 8% to 9.5% of the sample rests with the top ten.

The cohort included 29 patients with locally advanced or metastatic urothelial carcinoma who were treated at Memorial Sloan Kettering on a trial protocol. Peripheral blood mononuclear cells were collected pretreatment and during treatment, at between 1 and 8 total time points per patient. The Qiagen DNeasy Blood extraction kit was used to purify genomic DNA from total PBMCs and tumor samples. PBMCs were collected pretreatment and during treatment, and were isolated and stored as previously described. Recombination joined TRBV6-4 with TRBJ1-2; TRBD1 is possibly the D segment (6 matching bases). The receptor's source is a man in his sixties with urothelial cancer. The sample here was PBMCs, taken around atezolizumab (anti-PD-L1) treatment. The CDR3 protein is CASSPDRSKDWGYTF. Read as DNA, the sequence is TGTGCCAGCAGCCCCGACAGGTCGAAGGATTGGGGCTACACCTTC.